These T cell receptor beta chains were read from a single sample in a study of OX40 agonist ivuxolimab in advanced cancers. Clones were read by immunoSEQ multiplex PCR, and TCRdb kept only the in-frame ones, dropping some. The profile shows about 75,000 clones, about 88% of them singletons. Sequencing used CD4+ or CD8+ T cells sorted from blood, obtained in a trial of the OX40 agonist ivuxolimab. The source of these receptors is an adult with an advanced solid tumor such as melanoma, head and neck, liver or kidney cancer. CDR3s include the opening cysteine and the closing phenylalanine or tryptophan. A D gene is named only where the DNA matches it firmly. Size is omitted from some rows. Given values are once, few, many or a class for expanded clones.

clone_size: -; v_call: TRBV18; j_call: TRBJ1-2; d_call: -; cdr3_aa: CASSPRTGSLDYGYTF; cdr3_nt: TGTGCCAGCTCACCTCGAACCGGGTCCCTAGACTATGGCTACACCTTC
clone_size: -; v_call: TRBV6-5; j_call: TRBJ2-7; d_call: TRBD1; cdr3_aa: CASSYATGPSSYEQYF; cdr3_nt: TGTGCCAGCAGTTACGCGACAGGGCCGAGCTCCTACGAGCAGTACTTC
clone_size: -; v_call: TRBV19; j_call: TRBJ2-3; d_call: TRBD2; cdr3_aa: CASSIKSPGRGFTDTQYF; cdr3_nt: TGTGCCAGTAGTATAAAATCGCCAGGGCGGGGGTTCACAGATACGCAGTATTTT
clone_size: -; v_call: TRBV5-6; j_call: TRBJ2-3; d_call: -; cdr3_aa: CASSVMGSTDTQYF; cdr3_nt: TGTGCCAGCAGCGTAATGGGGAGCACAGATACGCAGTATTTT
clone_size: -; v_call: TRBV5-6; j_call: TRBJ1-1; d_call: -; cdr3_aa: CASSSTVNTEAFF; cdr3_nt: TGTGCCAGCAGCTCGACTGTGAACACTGAAGCTTTCTTT
clone_size: once; v_call: TRBV28; j_call: TRBJ2-7; d_call: -; cdr3_aa: CASSRGGSSYEQYF; cdr3_nt: TGTGCCAGCAGTAGGGGGGGAAGCTCCTACGAGCAGTACTTC
clone_size: -; v_call: TRBV19; j_call: TRBJ1-4; d_call: -; cdr3_aa: CASSAQGSNEKLFF; cdr3_nt: TGTGCCAGTAGCGCCCAGGGGTCTAATGAAAAACTGTTTTTT
clone_size: few; v_call: TRBV27; j_call: TRBJ2-2; d_call: -; cdr3_aa: CASSLRNTGELFF; cdr3_nt: TGTGCCAGCAGTTTAAGGAACACCGGGGAGCTGTTTTTT
clone_size: -; v_call: TRBV9; j_call: TRBJ1-2; d_call: -; cdr3_aa: CASSPDSDTRYGYTF; cdr3_nt: TGTGCCAGCAGCCCCGACAGCGATACCCGCTATGGCTACACCTTC
clone_size: -; v_call: TRBV6-5; j_call: TRBJ2-5; d_call: -; cdr3_aa: CASSWGETQYF; cdr3_nt: TGTGCCAGCAGTTGGGGGGAGACCCAGTACTTC
clone_size: -; v_call: TRBV5-1; j_call: TRBJ1-1; d_call: TRBD1; cdr3_aa: CASSFGTANTEAFF; cdr3_nt: TGCGCCAGCAGCTTTGGGACAGCGAACACTGAAGCTTTCTTT
clone_size: -; v_call: TRBV30; j_call: TRBJ1-1; d_call: -; cdr3_aa: CAWRLQGTNTEAFF; cdr3_nt: TGTGCCTGGAGACTACAGGGAACGAACACTGAAGCTTTCTTT
clone_size: -; v_call: TRBV19; j_call: TRBJ2-1; d_call: -; cdr3_aa: CASTATVPPSNEQFF; cdr3_nt: TGTGCCAGTACCGCGACGGTACCGCCTTCCAATGAGCAGTTCTTC
clone_size: -; v_call: TRBV4-3; j_call: TRBJ1-3; d_call: TRBD1; cdr3_aa: CASASTGGTGNTIYF; cdr3_nt: TGCGCCAGCGCGTCGACAGGGGGCACTGGAAACACCATATATTTT
clone_size: -; v_call: TRBV7-2; j_call: TRBJ2-7; d_call: TRBD1; cdr3_aa: CASSPTGAVAYEQYF; cdr3_nt: TGTGCCAGCAGCCCTACAGGGGCGGTAGCCTACGAGCAGTACTTC
clone_size: -; v_call: TRBV30; j_call: TRBJ2-5; d_call: TRBD1; cdr3_aa: CAGTGAGTQYF; cdr3_nt: TGTGCCGGAACAGGGGCGGGGACCCAGTACTTC
clone_size: -; v_call: TRBV5-3; j_call: TRBJ1-5; d_call: TRBD1; cdr3_aa: CARSLRDRYQPQHF; cdr3_nt: TGTGCCAGAAGCTTGAGGGACAGATATCAGCCCCAGCATTTT
clone_size: -; v_call: TRBV5-1; j_call: TRBJ2-5; d_call: TRBD1; cdr3_aa: CASSSQGAGETQYF; cdr3_nt: TGCGCCAGCAGCTCCCAGGGGGCCGGAGAGACCCAGTACTTC
clone_size: -; v_call: TRBV11-2; j_call: TRBJ2-1; d_call: TRBD1; cdr3_aa: CASSSRTGVRNEQFF; cdr3_nt: TGTGCCAGCAGCTCCCGGACAGGGGTTAGGAATGAGCAGTTCTTC
clone_size: -; v_call: TRBV7-2; j_call: TRBJ1-4; d_call: -; cdr3_aa: CASSLVKPKEKLFF; cdr3_nt: TGTGCCAGCAGCTTAGTTAAGCCAAAGGAAAAACTGTTTTTT
clone_size: -; v_call: TRBV5-1; j_call: TRBJ2-5; d_call: -; cdr3_aa: CASREAQGRETQYF; cdr3_nt: TGCGCCAGCAGGGAGGCCCAGGGAAGAGAGACCCAGTACTTC
clone_size: -; v_call: TRBV5-4; j_call: TRBJ2-2; d_call: -; cdr3_aa: CASSLERAGELFF; cdr3_nt: TGTGCCAGCAGCTTGGAGCGTGCCGGGGAGCTGTTTTTT
clone_size: -; v_call: TRBV7-3; j_call: TRBJ2-3; d_call: -; cdr3_aa: CASSLTDADTQYF; cdr3_nt: TGTGCCAGCAGCTTAACTGACGCAGATACGCAGTATTTT
clone_size: -; v_call: TRBV4-3; j_call: TRBJ1-6; d_call: -; cdr3_aa: CASSQETGLPLHF; cdr3_nt: TGCGCCAGTAGCCAAGAGACAGGTTTACCCCTCCACTTT
clone_size: once; v_call: TRBV7-9; j_call: TRBJ1-4; d_call: -; cdr3_aa: CASSLRTEKLFF; cdr3_nt: TGTGCCAGCAGCTTACGGACCGAAAAACTGTTTTTT
clone_size: -; v_call: TRBV5-6; j_call: TRBJ2-1; d_call: TRBD2; cdr3_aa: CASSLALAGVMYNEQFF; cdr3_nt: TGTGCCAGCAGCTTGGCCTTAGCGGGAGTTATGTACAATGAGCAGTTCTTC
clone_size: -; v_call: TRBV2; j_call: TRBJ1-5; d_call: -; cdr3_aa: CASREGLSNQPQHF; cdr3_nt: TGTGCCAGCAGAGAAGGGCTTAGCAATCAGCCCCAGCATTTT
clone_size: few; v_call: TRBV7-8; j_call: TRBJ1-6; d_call: -; cdr3_aa: CASSTGRENSPLHF; cdr3_nt: TGTGCCAGCAGCACAGGACGGGAAAATTCACCCCTCCACTTT
clone_size: -; v_call: TRBV2; j_call: TRBJ1-5; d_call: -; cdr3_aa: CASSEARGNQPQHF; cdr3_nt: TGTGCCAGCAGTGAAGCGAGGGGCAATCAGCCCCAGCATTTT
clone_size: -; v_call: TRBV19; j_call: TRBJ1-6; d_call: TRBD1; cdr3_aa: CASSQHSGTGIVTLHF; cdr3_nt: TGTGCCAGTAGCCAACACTCCGGGACAGGGATTGTCACCCTCCACTTT
clone_size: once; v_call: TRBV9; j_call: TRBJ2-7; d_call: -; cdr3_aa: CASSVNLLDYEQYF; cdr3_nt: TGTGCCAGCAGCGTAAATCTGCTTGACTACGAGCAGTACTTC
clone_size: few; v_call: TRBV10-3; j_call: TRBJ2-1; d_call: TRBD1; cdr3_aa: CAIRGQGSYNEQFF; cdr3_nt: TGTGCCATCCGGGGACAGGGGTCCTACAATGAGCAGTTCTTC
clone_size: few; v_call: TRBV9; j_call: TRBJ2-2; d_call: -; cdr3_aa: CASSSSTTGELFF; cdr3_nt: TGTGCCAGCAGCTCCAGTACCACCGGGGAGCTGTTTTTT
clone_size: -; v_call: TRBV11-2; j_call: TRBJ1-4; d_call: TRBD1; cdr3_aa: CASSLRTGMGNEKLFF; cdr3_nt: TGTGCCAGCAGCTTGCGGACAGGGATGGGTAATGAAAAACTGTTTTTT
clone_size: medium-sized; v_call: TRBV5-6; j_call: TRBJ1-1; d_call: -; cdr3_aa: CASSAGPTEAFF; cdr3_nt: TGTGCCAGCTCGGCCGGGCCCACTGAAGCTTTCTTT
clone_size: -; v_call: TRBV6-6; j_call: TRBJ1-1; d_call: -; cdr3_aa: CASREISAANTEAFF; cdr3_nt: TGTGCCAGCAGAGAGATTTCGGCAGCGAACACTGAAGCTTTCTTT
clone_size: -; v_call: TRBV5-1; j_call: TRBJ1-3; d_call: TRBD1; cdr3_aa: CASSLAGTGTISGNTIYF; cdr3_nt: TGCGCCAGCAGCTTGGCCGGGACAGGGACGATCTCTGGAAACACCATATATTTT
clone_size: -; v_call: TRBV27; j_call: TRBJ2-7; d_call: TRBD1; cdr3_aa: CASSSHRGEQYF; cdr3_nt: TGTGCCAGCAGTTCACACAGGGGCGAGCAGTACTTC
clone_size: -; v_call: TRBV28; j_call: TRBJ1-2; d_call: -; cdr3_aa: CASSLTQQGLYGYTF; cdr3_nt: TGTGCCAGCAGTTTAACACAACAGGGTTTGTATGGCTACACCTTC
clone_size: -; v_call: TRBV27; j_call: TRBJ2-3; d_call: -; cdr3_aa: CASKDAALTDTQYF; cdr3_nt: TGTGCCAGCAAGGACGCGGCACTCACAGATACGCAGTATTTT
clone_size: -; v_call: TRBV18; j_call: TRBJ2-3; d_call: -; cdr3_aa: CASSPPQGEITQYF; cdr3_nt: TGTGCCAGCTCACCTCCCCAGGGAGAGATTACGCAGTATTTT